This TCR beta chain was sequenced during a study of CD8 T cells in Susac syndrome. Study findings and constraints: As the study acknowledged, the number of individuals in its TCR sequencing and HLA analysis was relatively small.

A remark on this clonotype: Its target is not known.

The RNA, 0.5 to 1 ug, was put through reverse transcription using random hexamers. In TCRdb, the immunoSEQ multiplex PCR reads were re-called with MiXCR into one record per CDR3 protein. The sample includes about 210,000 distinct CDR3 sequences, 95% seen only once; the top ten take roughly 0.1%. Sequencing of TCR beta was performed on blood CD8+ and CD4+ T cells. Each multiple sclerosis control was a treatment-naive patient with relapsing-remitting disease that was either stable or active. In contrast to the negatively isolated CD8+ and CD4+ T cells, TEMRA cells were FACS-enriched. With 6 bases removed from V and 6 bases from J, the gap between germline ends came to 15 bases. Germline-derived CDR1 and CDR2 are MGHDK and SYGVNS. This CDR3 is built from 13 residues.

The V gene is TRBV25-1, the J gene TRBJ2-7; D is possibly TRBD1 (6 bases). Sequenced material: CD4+ T cells from PBMCs. The sequence was obtained from a human donor with multiple sclerosis. CDR3 in amino acids: CASRTSGASEQYF. As DNA, the CDR3 is TGTGCCAGCAGGACCTCAGGGGCGAGCGAGCAGTACTTC.